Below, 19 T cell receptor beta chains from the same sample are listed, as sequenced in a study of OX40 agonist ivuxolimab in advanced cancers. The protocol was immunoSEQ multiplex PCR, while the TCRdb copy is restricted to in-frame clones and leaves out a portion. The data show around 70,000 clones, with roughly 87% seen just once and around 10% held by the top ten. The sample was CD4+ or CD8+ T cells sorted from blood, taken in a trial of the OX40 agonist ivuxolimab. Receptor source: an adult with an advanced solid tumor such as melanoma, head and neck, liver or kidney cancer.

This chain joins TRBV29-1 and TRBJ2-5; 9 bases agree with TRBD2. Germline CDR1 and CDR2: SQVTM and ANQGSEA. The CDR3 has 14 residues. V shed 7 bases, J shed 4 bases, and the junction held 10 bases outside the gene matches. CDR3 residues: CSAPGGRASETQYF. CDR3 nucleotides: TGCAGCGCCCCTGGCGGGAGGGCCTCAGAGACCCAGTACTTC.

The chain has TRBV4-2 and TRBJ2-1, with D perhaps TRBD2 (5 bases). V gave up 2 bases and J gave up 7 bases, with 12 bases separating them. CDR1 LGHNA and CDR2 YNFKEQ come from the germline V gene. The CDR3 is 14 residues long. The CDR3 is CASSQSGRENEQFF. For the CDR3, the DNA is TGTGCCAGCAGCCAAAGCGGAAGAGAAAATGAGCAGTTCTTC.

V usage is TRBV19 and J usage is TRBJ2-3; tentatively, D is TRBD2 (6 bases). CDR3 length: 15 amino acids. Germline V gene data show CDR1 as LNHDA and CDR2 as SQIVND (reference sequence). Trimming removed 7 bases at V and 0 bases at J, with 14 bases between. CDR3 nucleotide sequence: TGTGCCAGTACCGAACGGGGGTCTAGCACAGATACGCAGTATTTT. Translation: CASTERGSSTDTQYF.

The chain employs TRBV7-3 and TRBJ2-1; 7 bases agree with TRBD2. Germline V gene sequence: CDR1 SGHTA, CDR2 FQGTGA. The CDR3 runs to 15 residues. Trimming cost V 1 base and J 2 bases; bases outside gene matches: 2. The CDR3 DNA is TGTGCCAGCAGCTTAAGTAGCGGGCCCTACAATGAGCAGTTCTTC. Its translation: CASSLSSGPYNEQFF.

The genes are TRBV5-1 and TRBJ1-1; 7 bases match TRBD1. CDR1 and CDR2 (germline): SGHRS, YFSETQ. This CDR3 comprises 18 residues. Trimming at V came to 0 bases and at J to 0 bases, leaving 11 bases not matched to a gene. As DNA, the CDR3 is TGCGCCAGCAGCTTGGCTACAGGGGACCCACTCCTGAACACTGAAGCTTTCTTT. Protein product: CASSLATGDPLLNTEAFF. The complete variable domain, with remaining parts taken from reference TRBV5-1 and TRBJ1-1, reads KAGVTQTPRYLIKTRGQQVTLSCSPISGHRSVSWYQQTPGQGLQFLFEYFSETQRNKGNFPGRFSGRQFSNSRSEMNVSTLELGDSALYLCASSLATGDPLLNTEAFFGQGTRLTVV.

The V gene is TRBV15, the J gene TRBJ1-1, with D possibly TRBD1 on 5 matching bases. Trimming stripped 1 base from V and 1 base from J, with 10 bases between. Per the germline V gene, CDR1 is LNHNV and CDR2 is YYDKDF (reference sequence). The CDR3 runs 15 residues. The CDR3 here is CATSRGDSWNTEAFF. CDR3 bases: TGTGCCACCAGCAGAGGGGACTCATGGAACACTGAAGCTTTCTTT.

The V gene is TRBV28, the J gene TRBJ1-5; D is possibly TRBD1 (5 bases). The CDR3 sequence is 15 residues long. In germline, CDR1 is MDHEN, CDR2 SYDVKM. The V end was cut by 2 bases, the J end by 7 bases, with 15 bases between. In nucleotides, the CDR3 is TGTGCCAGCAGTTTAACGGACATCTCGAGGCAGCCCCAGCATTTT. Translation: CASSLTDISRQPQHF.

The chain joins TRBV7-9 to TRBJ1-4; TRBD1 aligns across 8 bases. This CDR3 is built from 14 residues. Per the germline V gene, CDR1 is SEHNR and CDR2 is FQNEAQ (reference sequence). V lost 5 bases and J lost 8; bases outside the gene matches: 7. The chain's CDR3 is CASSRDRGGEKLFF. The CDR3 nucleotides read TGTGCCAGCAGCAGAGACAGGGGTGGGGAAAAACTGTTTTTT.

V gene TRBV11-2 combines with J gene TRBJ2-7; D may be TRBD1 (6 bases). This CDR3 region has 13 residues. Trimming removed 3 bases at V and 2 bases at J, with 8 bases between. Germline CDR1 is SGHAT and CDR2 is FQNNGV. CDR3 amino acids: CASSLAGAYEQYF. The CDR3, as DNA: TGTGCCAGCAGCTTGGCAGGGGCCTACGAGCAGTACTTC.

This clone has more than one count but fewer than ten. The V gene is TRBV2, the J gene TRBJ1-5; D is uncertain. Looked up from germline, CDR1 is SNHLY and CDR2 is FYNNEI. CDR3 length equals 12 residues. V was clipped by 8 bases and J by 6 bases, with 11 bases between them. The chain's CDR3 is CASAWRGQPQHF. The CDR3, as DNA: TGTGCCAGCGCTTGGCGGGGTCAGCCCCAGCATTTT.

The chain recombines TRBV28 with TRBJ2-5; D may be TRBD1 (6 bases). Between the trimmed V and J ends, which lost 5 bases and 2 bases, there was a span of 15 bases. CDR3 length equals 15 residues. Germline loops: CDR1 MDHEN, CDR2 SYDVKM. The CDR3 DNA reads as TGTGCCAGCAGTCCCGGGACACCGAGGCAAGAGACCCAGTACTTC. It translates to CASSPGTPRQETQYF.

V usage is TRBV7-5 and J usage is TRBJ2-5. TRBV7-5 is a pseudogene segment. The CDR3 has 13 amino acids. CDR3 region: CARSSTPGGTQYF. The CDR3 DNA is TGTGCCAGAAGCTCTACTCCAGGCGGGACCCAGTACTTC.

CDR3 sequence reads: CASSLDGVHEQYF. CDR3 nucleotides: TGTGCCAGCAGCTTGGATGGGGTTCACGAGCAGTACTTC. The rearrangement links TRBV5-4 to TRBJ2-5; D call uncertain. The J call may be faulty, since TRBJ2-7 better matches the DNA end. The germline gives CDR1 SGHNT, CDR2 YYREEE (reference sequence). The CDR3 consists of 13 residues.

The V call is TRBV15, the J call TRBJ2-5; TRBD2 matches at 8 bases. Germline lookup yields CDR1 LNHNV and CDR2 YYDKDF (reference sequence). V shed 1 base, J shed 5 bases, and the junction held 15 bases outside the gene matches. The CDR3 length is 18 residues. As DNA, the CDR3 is TGTGCCACCAGCAGAGGTTGGGGAGCGGGAGAGTGGTCGGAGACCCAGTACTTC. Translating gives CATSRGWGAGEWSETQYF.

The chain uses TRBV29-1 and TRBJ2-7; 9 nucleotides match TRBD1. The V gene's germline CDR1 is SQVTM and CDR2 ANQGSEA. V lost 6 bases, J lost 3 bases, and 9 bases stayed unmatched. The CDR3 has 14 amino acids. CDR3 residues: CSVKGGQGRYEQYF. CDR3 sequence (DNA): TGCAGCGTCAAGGGGGGACAGGGCCGCTACGAGCAGTACTTC.

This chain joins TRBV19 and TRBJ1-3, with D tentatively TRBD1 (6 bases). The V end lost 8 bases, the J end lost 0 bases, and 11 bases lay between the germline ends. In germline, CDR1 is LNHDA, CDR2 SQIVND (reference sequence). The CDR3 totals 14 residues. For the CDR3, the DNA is TGTGCCAGTGCGGACAGTTCCTCTGGAAACACCATATATTTT. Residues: CASADSSSGNTIYF.

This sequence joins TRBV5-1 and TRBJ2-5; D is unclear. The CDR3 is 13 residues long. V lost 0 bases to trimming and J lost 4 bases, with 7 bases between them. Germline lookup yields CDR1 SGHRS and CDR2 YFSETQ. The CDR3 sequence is CASSLVPGETQYF. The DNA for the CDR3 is TGCGCCAGCAGCTTGGTACCGGGAGAGACCCAGTACTTC.

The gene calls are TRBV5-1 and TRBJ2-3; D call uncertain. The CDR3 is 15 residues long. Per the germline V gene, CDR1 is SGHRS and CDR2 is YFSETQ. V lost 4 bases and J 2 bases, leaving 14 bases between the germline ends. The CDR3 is CASSRQTPITDTQYF. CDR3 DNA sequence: TGCGCCAGCAGCCGGCAGACACCCATCACAGATACGCAGTATTTT.

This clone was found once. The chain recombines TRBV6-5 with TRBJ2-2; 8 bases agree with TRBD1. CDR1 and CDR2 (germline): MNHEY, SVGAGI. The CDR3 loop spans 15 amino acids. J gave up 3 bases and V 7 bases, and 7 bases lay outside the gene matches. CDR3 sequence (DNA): TGTGCCAGCACCCTAGGACAGGGCGACACCGGGGAGCTGTTTTTT. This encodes CASTLGQGDTGELFF.